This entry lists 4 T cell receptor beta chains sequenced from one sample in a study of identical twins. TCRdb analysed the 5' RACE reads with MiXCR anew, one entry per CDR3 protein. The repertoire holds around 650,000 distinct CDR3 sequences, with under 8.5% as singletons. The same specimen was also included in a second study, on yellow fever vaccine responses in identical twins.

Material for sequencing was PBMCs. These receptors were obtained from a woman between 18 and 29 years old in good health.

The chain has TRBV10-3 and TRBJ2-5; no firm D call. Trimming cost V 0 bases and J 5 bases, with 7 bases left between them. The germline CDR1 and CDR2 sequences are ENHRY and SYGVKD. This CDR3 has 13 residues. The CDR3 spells CAISESWVETQYF. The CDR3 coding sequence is TGTGCCATCAGTGAGTCCTGGGTGGAGACCCAGTACTTC.

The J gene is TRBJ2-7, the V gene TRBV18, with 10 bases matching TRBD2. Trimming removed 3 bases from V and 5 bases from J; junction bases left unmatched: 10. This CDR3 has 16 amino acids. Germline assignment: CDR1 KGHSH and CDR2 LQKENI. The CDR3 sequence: CASSPRSSGSTHEQYF. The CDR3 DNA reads TGTGCCAGCTCACCTCGGTCTAGCGGGAGCACCCACGAGCAGTACTTC.

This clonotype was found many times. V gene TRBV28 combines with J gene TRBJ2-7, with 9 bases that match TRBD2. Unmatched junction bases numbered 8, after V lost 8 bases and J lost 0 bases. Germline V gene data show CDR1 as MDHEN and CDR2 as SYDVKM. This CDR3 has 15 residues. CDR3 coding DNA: TGTGCCAGCGGCGGGGGGGGGCTCCTCTCCTACGAGCAGTACTTC. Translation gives CASGGGGLLSYEQYF.

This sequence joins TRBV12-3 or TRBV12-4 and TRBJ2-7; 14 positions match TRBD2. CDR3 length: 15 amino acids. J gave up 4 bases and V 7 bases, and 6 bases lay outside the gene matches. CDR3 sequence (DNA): TGTGCCAGCAAACCGGGACTAGCGGGGGATTACGAGCAGTACTTC. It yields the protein CASKPGLAGDYEQYF.